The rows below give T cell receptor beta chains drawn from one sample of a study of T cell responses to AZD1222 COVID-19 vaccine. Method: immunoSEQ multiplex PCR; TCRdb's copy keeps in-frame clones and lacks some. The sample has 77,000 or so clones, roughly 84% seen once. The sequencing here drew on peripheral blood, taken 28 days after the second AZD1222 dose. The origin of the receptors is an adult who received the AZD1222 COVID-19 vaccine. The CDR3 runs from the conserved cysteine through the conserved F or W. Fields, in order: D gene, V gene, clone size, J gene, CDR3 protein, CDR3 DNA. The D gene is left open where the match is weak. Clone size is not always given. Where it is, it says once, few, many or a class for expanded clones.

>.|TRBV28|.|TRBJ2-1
CASSSDNSYNEQFF
TGTGCCAGCAGTTCAGATAACTCCTACAATGAGCAGTTCTTC
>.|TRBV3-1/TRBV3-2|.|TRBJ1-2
CASNLQGSEGYTF
TGTGCCAGCAACCTACAGGGATCTGAGGGCTACACCTTC
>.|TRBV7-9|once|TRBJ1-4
CASSLSQGPNEKLFF
TGTGCCAGCAGCTTATCCCAGGGTCCTAATGAAAAACTGTTTTTT
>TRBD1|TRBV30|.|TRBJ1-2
CAWGPEDRDYHGYTF
TGTGCCTGGGGCCCGGAGGACAGGGATTATCATGGCTACACCTTC
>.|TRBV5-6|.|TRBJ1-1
CASSLVTGTTEAFF
TGTGCCAGCAGCTTGGTAACAGGAACGACTGAAGCTTTCTTT
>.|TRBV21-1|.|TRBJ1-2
CASSMRDSNYGYTF
TGTGCCAGCAGCATGAGGGACAGTAACTATGGCTACACCTTC
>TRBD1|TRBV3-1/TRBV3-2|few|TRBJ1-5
CASSPTPGQGGQPQHF
TGTGCCAGCAGCCCTACTCCGGGACAGGGAGGTCAGCCCCAGCATTTT
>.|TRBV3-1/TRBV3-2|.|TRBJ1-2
CASSPLTDLNYGYTF
TGTGCCAGCAGCCCCTTAACGGATCTAAACTATGGCTACACCTTC
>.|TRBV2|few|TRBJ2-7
CASRSTDSYEQYF
TGTGCCAGCAGGTCGACAGACTCCTACGAGCAGTACTTC
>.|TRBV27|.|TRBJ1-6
CASSLYRGNNSPLHF
TGTGCCAGCAGTTTATATCGGGGAAATAATTCACCCCTCCACTTT
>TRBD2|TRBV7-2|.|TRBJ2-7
CASSLGAGYEQYF
TGTGCCAGCAGCTTGGGAGCGGGGTACGAGCAGTACTTC
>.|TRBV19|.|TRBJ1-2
CASNLQGGYGYTF
TGTGCCAGTAATTTGCAGGGAGGCTATGGCTACACCTTC
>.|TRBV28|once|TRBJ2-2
CASSLTQGTGELFF
TGTGCCAGCAGTCTAACCCAGGGAACTGGGGAGCTGTTTTTT
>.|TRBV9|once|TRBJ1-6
CASSVNSFSSYNSPLHF
TGTGCCAGCAGCGTCAATTCATTCAGCTCCTATAATTCACCCCTCCACTTT
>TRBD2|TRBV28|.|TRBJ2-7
CASSFAQELAGVGEQYF
TGTGCCAGCAGTTTCGCCCAGGAGCTAGCGGGGGTGGGTGAGCAGTACTTC
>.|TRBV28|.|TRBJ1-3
CASGPHSGNTIYF
TGTGCCAGCGGACCGCACTCTGGAAACACCATATATTTT
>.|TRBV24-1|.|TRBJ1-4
CATSRGASYPEKLFF
TGTGCCACCAGCCGGGGGGCATCCTACCCAGAAAAACTGTTTTTT
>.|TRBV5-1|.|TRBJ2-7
CASSLDGGYEQYF
TGCGCCAGCAGCTTGGACGGGGGTTACGAGCAGTACTTC
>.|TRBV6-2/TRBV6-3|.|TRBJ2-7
CASSYVREAYEQYF
TGTGCCAGCAGTTACGTCAGGGAGGCCTACGAGCAGTACTTC
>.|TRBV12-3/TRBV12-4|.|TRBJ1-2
CASSRNRFRGYTF
TGTGCCAGCAGTCGGAACAGGTTTCGCGGCTACACCTTC
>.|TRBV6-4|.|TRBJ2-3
CASSPLGSTDTQYF
TGTGCCAGCTCCCCCCTGGGGAGTACAGATACGCAGTATTTT
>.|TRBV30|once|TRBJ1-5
CAWSVPVRSQAQHF
TGTGCCTGGAGTGTACCTGTGCGGAGTCAAGCCCAGCATTTT
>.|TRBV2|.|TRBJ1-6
CASSETGSYNSPLHF
TGTGCCAGCAGTGAGACAGGCTCCTATAATTCACCCCTCCACTTT
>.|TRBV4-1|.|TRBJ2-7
CASSQVMGEQYF
TGCGCCAGCAGCCAAGTGATGGGCGAGCAGTACTTC
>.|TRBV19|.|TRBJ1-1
CASTSVVTEAFF
TGTGCCAGTACCTCGGTGGTCACTGAAGCTTTCTTT
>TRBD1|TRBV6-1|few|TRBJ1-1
CASSERQGGGPNTEAFF
TGTGCCAGCAGCGAACGACAGGGAGGAGGTCCGAACACTGAAGCTTTCTTT
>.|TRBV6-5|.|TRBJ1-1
CASSRLTDTEAFF
TGTGCCAGCAGTAGGCTAACGGACACTGAAGCTTTCTTT
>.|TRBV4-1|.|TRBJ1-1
CASSRPGATGNTEAFF
TGCGCCAGCAGCCGTCCAGGGGCCACAGGGAACACTGAAGCTTTCTTT
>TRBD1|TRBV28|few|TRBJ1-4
CASSLEWTGGGEKLFF
TGTGCCAGCAGTTTAGAGTGGACAGGTGGAGGTGAAAAACTGTTTTTT
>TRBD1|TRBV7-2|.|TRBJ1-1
CASSQGQGGNTEAFF
TGTGCCAGCAGCCAAGGACAGGGTGGTAACACTGAAGCTTTCTTT
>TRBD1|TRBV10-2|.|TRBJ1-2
CASRGTDQSLNYGYTF
TGCGCCAGCAGAGGGACAGACCAATCCCTTAACTATGGCTACACCTTC
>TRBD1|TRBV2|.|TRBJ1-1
CASSEAGTGVSEAFF
TGTGCCAGCAGTGAAGCCGGGACAGGGGTGTCTGAAGCTTTCTTT
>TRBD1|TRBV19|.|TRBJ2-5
CASSPRRETGRETQYF
TGTGCCAGTAGTCCAAGAAGGGAGACAGGGCGAGAGACCCAGTACTTC
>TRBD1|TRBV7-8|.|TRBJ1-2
CASRNTGGSNYGYTF
TGTGCCAGCAGGAACACAGGGGGTTCTAACTATGGCTACACCTTC
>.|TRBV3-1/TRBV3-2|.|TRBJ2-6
CASSQEQNRLSGANVLTF
TGTGCCAGCAGCCAAGAACAAAACAGGCTCTCTGGGGCCAACGTCCTGACTTTC
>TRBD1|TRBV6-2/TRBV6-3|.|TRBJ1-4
CASSYEGQVWEKLFF
TGTGCCAGCAGTTACGAGGGACAGGTCTGGGAAAAACTGTTTTTT
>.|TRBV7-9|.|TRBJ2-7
CASSHPGQSYEQYF
TGTGCCAGCAGCCATCCGGGACAAAGCTACGAGCAGTACTTC
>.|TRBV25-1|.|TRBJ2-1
CASSEFNNEQFF
TGTGCCAGCAGTGAATTCAACAATGAGCAGTTCTTC
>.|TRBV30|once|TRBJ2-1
CAWGGRLAVPYNEQFF
TGTGCCTGGGGGGGCCGGTTAGCGGTTCCCTACAATGAGCAGTTCTTC
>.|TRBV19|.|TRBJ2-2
CASNSGRDIVTGELFF
TGTGCCAGTAATTCCGGCAGGGACATCGTCACCGGGGAGCTGTTTTTT
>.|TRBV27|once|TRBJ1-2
CASSSLYGYTF
TGTGCCAGCAGTTCTCTCTATGGCTACACCTTC
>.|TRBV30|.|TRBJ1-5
CAWSRPDQPQHF
TGTGCCTGGAGTCGCCCCGATCAGCCCCAGCATTTT
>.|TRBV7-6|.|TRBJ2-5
CASSLASGGWETQYF
TGTGCCAGCAGCTTAGCGTCCGGGGGCTGGGAGACCCAGTACTTC
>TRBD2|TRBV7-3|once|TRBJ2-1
CASSYSGTGYDEQFF
TGTGCCAGCAGTTATAGCGGGACCGGGTATGATGAGCAGTTCTTC
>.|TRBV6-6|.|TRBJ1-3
CASSYETASGNTIYF
TGTGCCAGCAGTTATGAGACAGCCTCTGGAAACACCATATATTTT
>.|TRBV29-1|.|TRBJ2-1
CSVVDLWGVAEQFF
TGCAGCGTTGTGGATTTATGGGGGGTGGCTGAGCAGTTCTTC
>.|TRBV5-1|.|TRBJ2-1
CASSLEWGARNEQFF
TGCGCCAGCAGCTTGGAGTGGGGGGCCCGGAATGAGCAGTTCTTC
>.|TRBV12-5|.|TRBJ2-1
CASGHGDSDNEQFF
TGTGCTAGTGGTCACGGAGACAGCGACAATGAGCAGTTCTTC
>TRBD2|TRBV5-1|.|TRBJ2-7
CASSLGIASGGTLNPSYEQYF
TGCGCCAGCAGCTTGGGTATAGCTAGCGGGGGTACTCTAAACCCTTCCTACGAGCAGTACTTC
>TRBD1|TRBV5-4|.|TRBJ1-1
CASSLDRGSAYTEAFF
TGTGCCAGCAGCCTTGACAGGGGAAGCGCTTACACTGAAGCTTTCTTT
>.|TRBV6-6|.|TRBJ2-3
CASSYSALLSTDTQYF
TGTGCCAGCAGTTACTCGGCGCTCCTTAGCACAGATACGCAGTATTTT
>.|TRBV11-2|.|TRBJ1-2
CASSWGEGYGYTF
TGTGCCAGCAGCTGGGGGGAGGGGTATGGCTACACCTTC
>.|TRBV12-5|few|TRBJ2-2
CASGLRGATGELFF
TGTGCTAGTGGTTTGAGGGGCGCAACCGGGGAGCTGTTTTTT
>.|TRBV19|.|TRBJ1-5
CASSKSADDQPQHF
TGTGCCAGTAGTAAGTCTGCAGACGATCAGCCCCAGCATTTT
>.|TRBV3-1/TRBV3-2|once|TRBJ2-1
CASARPGAYNEQFF
TGTGCCAGCGCCCGGCCAGGGGCGTACAATGAGCAGTTCTTC
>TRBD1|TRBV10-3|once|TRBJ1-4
CAIGSVGTGDEKLFF
TGTGCCATCGGAAGCGTCGGGACAGGGGATGAAAAACTGTTTTTT
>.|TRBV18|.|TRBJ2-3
CASSPYPSTDTQYF
TGTGCCAGCTCACCCTACCCTAGCACAGATACGCAGTATTTT
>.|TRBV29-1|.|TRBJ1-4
CSVEGSLNEKLFF
TGCAGCGTTGAGGGCAGCCTTAATGAAAAACTGTTTTTT
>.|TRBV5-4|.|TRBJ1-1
CASSLEVVNTEAFF
TGTGCCAGCAGCTTGGAGGTAGTGAACACTGAAGCTTTCTTT